This T cell receptor beta chain was identified in a study of blood T cell repertoires in COVID-19. V shed 3 bases and J shed 4 bases, with 18 bases lying between them. The CDR3 length is 17 residues. Germline V gene lookup returns CDR1 KGHDR and CDR2 SFDVKD. TCRdb's table, derived via immunoSEQ multiplex PCR, lists solely in-frame clones and lacks some. Among 90,000 to 120,000 clones listed, 69% were seen once. The source of this sequence is a man older than 75 with acute or convalescent COVID-19. This chain joins TRBV24-1 and TRBJ2-1; D is ambiguous. Sequencing was carried out using peripheral blood. This chain's CDR3 is CATSDRNYPHTYNEQFF. The CDR3 bases are TGTGCCACCAGTGATCGTAACTACCCACACACTTACAATGAGCAGTTCTTC.